This is a list of T cell receptor beta chains from one sample in a study of T cells in Graves' hyperthyroidism and ophthalmopathy. TCRdb ran MiXCR on the multiplex PCR reads and lists one entry per CDR3 protein. The sample holds approximately 320,000 distinct CDR3 sequences, 15% to 20% seen once. Material: blood. The receptors here all came from a man aged 30 to 39 with Graves' hyperthyroidism. Each CDR3 is given with its conserved first and last residue. The D gene is left open where the match is weak. Clone size is given for some rows only: seen once, a few or many times, or a class if the clone is expanded.

CDR3aa	CDR3nt	abundance	d_gene	v_gene	j_gene
CASRMGVTEAFF	TGTGCCAGCAGAATGGGGGTAACTGAAGCTTTCTTT	many	-	TRBV11-3	TRBJ1-1
CSAREAGLPYEQYF	TGCAGCGCCCGGGAGGCCGGGCTTCCCTACGAGCAGTACTTC	-	TRBD2	TRBV29-1	TRBJ2-7
CASSLYKTKKGQGGDNEQFF	TGTGCCAGCAGTTTATACAAAACAAAAAAGGGACAGGGTGGAGACAATGAGCAGTTCTTC	once	TRBD1	TRBV28	TRBJ2-1
CASSQAGTDYEQYF	TGTGCCAGCAGCCAAGCAGGGACCGACTACGAGCAGTACTTC	many	-	TRBV3-1	TRBJ2-7
CASSMGQGATEAFF	TGTGCCAGCAGCATGGGACAGGGTGCCACTGAAGCTTTCTTT	few	TRBD1	TRBV9	TRBJ1-1
CASSLVGRSGETQYF	TGTGCCAGCAGCTTAGTCGGCAGAAGTGGGGAGACCCAGTACTTC	few	-	TRBV7-3	TRBJ2-5
CASSSHKPRLAGGENEQFF	TGTGCCAGCAGCTCTCACAAACCTAGACTAGCGGGAGGAGAAAATGAGCAGTTCTTC	many	TRBD2	TRBV7-8	TRBJ2-1
CASSGQGAEADTQYF	TGTGCCAGCAGCGGACAGGGGGCCGAGGCAGATACGCAGTATTTT	-	TRBD1	TRBV2	TRBJ2-3
CSAISIVRSSYEQYF	TGCAGTGCTATCTCAATCGTCCGGAGTTCCTACGAGCAGTACTTC	-	-	TRBV20-1	TRBJ2-7
CASSPHPDFYNEQFF	TGCGCCAGCAGCCCCCACCCGGACTTTTACAATGAGCAGTTCTTC	-	-	TRBV5-1	TRBJ2-1
CASSPRQTKNIQYF	TGTGCCAGCAGTCCCCGACAGACCAAAAACATTCAGTACTTC	many	-	TRBV28	TRBJ2-4
CASSLSYGGYEQYF	TGTGCCAGCAGCTTGTCCTACGGGGGCTACGAGCAGTACTTC	-	-	TRBV5-6	TRBJ2-7
CSAKVAVSSYNEQFF	TGCAGCGCGAAGGTCGCAGTAAGCTCCTACAATGAGCAGTTCTTC	-	-	TRBV29-1	TRBJ2-1
CASSYSRGRRGRTEAFF	TGTGCCAGCAGTTACAGTCGGGGGAGGAGGGGGCGGACTGAAGCTTTCTTT	-	TRBD1	TRBV6-2/TRBV6-3	TRBJ1-1
CATSDPGQGVSEAFF	TGTGCCACCAGTGACCCAGGACAGGGCGTCTCTGAAGCTTTCTTT	many	TRBD1	TRBV24-1	TRBJ1-1
CAWSPGIGTQYF	TGTGCCTGGAGCCCCGGGATAGGGACCCAGTACTTC	-	-	TRBV30	TRBJ2-5
CASSEKWGFEQFF	TGTGCCAGCAGTGAAAAATGGGGATTCGAGCAGTTCTTC	few	-	TRBV3-1	TRBJ2-1
CASSSPRGQIEFF	TGTGCCAGCAGTAGCCCGCGGGGGCAGATTGAGTTCTTC	-	-	TRBV12-3/TRBV12-4	TRBJ2-1
CASSYEGNSPLHF	TGTGCCAGCTCCTATGAGGGGAATTCACCCCTCCACTTT	-	-	TRBV27	TRBJ1-6
CASSLSTGQIYEQYF	TGTGCCAGCAGTTTATCCACCGGACAGATCTACGAGCAGTACTTC	-	-	TRBV27	TRBJ2-7
CASSRMGNQPQHF	TGCGCCAGCAGCCGCATGGGCAATCAGCCCCAGCATTTT	-	-	TRBV4-1	TRBJ1-5
CASSSPANRNQPQHF	TGTGCCAGCAGTTCCCCAGCCAACCGCAATCAGCCCCAGCATTTT	many	-	TRBV12-3/TRBV12-4	TRBJ1-5
CASSLVVGDNEQFF	TGTGCCAGCAGCTTAGTCGTCGGAGACAATGAGCAGTTCTTC	many	-	TRBV7-8	TRBJ2-1
CASSLGVAGGYEQYF	TGTGCCAGCAGCTTGGGAGTAGCGGGAGGCTACGAGCAGTACTTC	-	TRBD2	TRBV11-2	TRBJ2-7
CAWTTGGGGAETQYF	TGTGCCTGGACCACAGGCGGTGGGGGCGCGGAGACCCAGTACTTC	-	-	TRBV30	TRBJ2-5
CASSPTMTAGGTDTQYF	TGTGCCAGCAGCCCAACAATGACCGCCGGGGGCACAGATACGCAGTATTTT	many	-	TRBV5-5	TRBJ2-3
CATTSGRARNEQFF	TGTGCCACCACTAGCGGGAGGGCCAGGAATGAGCAGTTCTTC	many	TRBD2	TRBV15	TRBJ2-1
CASSEGAGANEKLFF	TGTGCCAGCAGCGAAGGGGCAGGCGCTAATGAAAAACTGTTTTTT	many	-	TRBV28	TRBJ1-4
CASSLDRGYSTDTQYF	TGCGCCAGCAGCTTGGACAGAGGGTATAGCACAGATACGCAGTATTTT	many	-	TRBV5-1	TRBJ2-3
CASSGRGGNQPQHF	TGTGCCAGCAGTGGACGAGGGGGGAATCAGCCCCAGCATTTT	few	-	TRBV12-3/TRBV12-4	TRBJ1-5
CSASQWGRTYEQYF	TGCAGTGCTAGTCAGTGGGGCAGAACCTACGAGCAGTACTTC	many	-	TRBV20-1	TRBJ2-7
CASSRREAVEKLFF	TGTGCCAGCAGTCGAAGGGAGGCCGTTGAAAAACTGTTTTTT	few	-	TRBV7-9	TRBJ1-4
CASSLDAYTDTQYF	TGTGCCAGCAGCTTAGACGCCTACACAGATACGCAGTATTTT	-	-	TRBV7-2	TRBJ2-3
CASARWDEQYF	TGTGCCAGTGCTAGGTGGGACGAGCAGTACTTC	-	-	TRBV7-2	TRBJ2-7
CSATGTGSSREQFF	TGCAGTGCAACCGGGACAGGGTCTTCCCGTGAGCAGTTCTTC	few	TRBD1	TRBV20-1	TRBJ2-1
CASSPDSGEQFF	TGTGCCAGCAGCCCGGACAGTGGGGAGCAGTTCTTC	many	-	TRBV7-8	TRBJ2-1
CASSSTSGPVGEQYF	TGTGCCAGCAGCAGCACTAGCGGACCGGTTGGGGAGCAGTACTTC	many	TRBD2	TRBV7-9	TRBJ2-7
CATSDPKGGAYYGYTF	TGTGCCACCAGTGACCCCAAAGGGGGCGCGTACTATGGCTACACCTTC	-	TRBD1	TRBV24-1	TRBJ1-2
CATSRRQGTTDTQYF	TGTGCCACCAGTCGGAGGCAGGGGACCACAGATACGCAGTATTTT	few	-	TRBV24-1	TRBJ2-3
CSASTRAGGSETQYF	TGCAGTGCTAGTACGAGAGCAGGTGGGTCAGAGACCCAGTACTTC	many	-	TRBV20-1	TRBJ2-5
CASSIAYGRSEYYEQYF	TGTGCCAGTAGTATAGCTTACGGCAGGTCAGAATATTACGAGCAGTACTTC	-	-	TRBV19	TRBJ2-7
CSAQQGNQPQHF	TGCAGTGCCCAACAGGGCAATCAGCCCCAGCATTTT	many	-	TRBV20-1	TRBJ1-5
CSARDPEGGAFF	TGCAGTGCTAGAGATCCGGAGGGTGGCGCTTTCTTT	few	-	TRBV20-1	TRBJ1-1
CSVGTGGNEKLFF	TGCAGCGTCGGGACAGGGGGCAATGAAAAACTGTTTTTT	-	TRBD1	TRBV29-1	TRBJ1-4
CSARDFGVSSAEAFF	TGCAGTGCTAGAGATTTCGGGGTCTCGTCCGCTGAAGCTTTCTTT	many	-	TRBV20-1	TRBJ1-1
CSARVTGRNYEQYF	TGCAGTGCTAGAGTGACAGGCCGCAATTACGAGCAGTACTTC	few	-	TRBV20-1	TRBJ2-7
CASSLGSRDRYTF	TGTGCCAGCAGTTTAGGGAGTCGGGATCGCTACACCTTC	many	-	TRBV28	TRBJ1-2
CASSPDRGIRGYTF	TGTGCCAGCAGCCCGGACAGGGGAATACGGGGCTACACCTTC	many	TRBD1	TRBV3-1	TRBJ1-2
CAWSDRASYEQYF	TGTGCCTGGAGTGACCGCGCATCCTACGAGCAGTACTTC	many	-	TRBV30	TRBJ2-7
CSAVRGEGGYTF	TGCAGTGCGGTCAGGGGAGAAGGCGGCTACACCTTC	many	-	TRBV20-1	TRBJ1-2
CASSYTGAENGYTF	TGCGCCAGCAGCTACACGGGGGCAGAGAATGGCTACACCTTC	-	-	TRBV5-1	TRBJ1-2